This T cell receptor (beta chain) was profiled in a study of persistence of HIV-infected CD4 T cells. Across the study: Two participants gave one leukapheresis sample; others gave up to roughly 180 mL blood repeatedly.

This CDR3 is built from 15 residues. The V gene's germline CDR1 is LNHDA and CDR2 SQIVND (reference sequence). V lost 3 bases to trimming and J lost 3 bases, with 13 bases between them. Cells were stimulated with CMV-infected fibroblast lysates at 10 ug/mL. Sorted nonresponding memory CD4+ T cells were CD40L-negative, CD69-negative, CD45RO-high. A remark on this clone: Its antigen remains unidentified.

The libraries were made with immunoSEQ version 4 in survey mode. Clones were sequenced by immunoSEQ multiplex PCR, and TCRdb holds only the in-frame ones, with some missing. The sample holds tens of thousands of clones; around 75% are singletons and the top ten take approximately 3%. The TCR sequence derives from an adult man with HIV who was CMV-seropositive. The material was CD4+ T cells sorted from PBMCs after roughly 18-hour stimulation, obtained from a patient who received antiretroviral therapy. This chain uses TRBV19 with TRBJ2-3, with D perhaps matching TRBD2 (6 bases). The CDR3 DNA reads as TGTGCCAGTAGTATCAAGGGAGGTGGGACAGATACGCAGTATTTT. It yields the protein CASSIKGGGTDTQYF. The complete variable domain, with remaining parts taken from reference TRBV19 and TRBJ2-3, reads DGGITQSPKYLFRKEGQNVTLSCEQNLNHDAMYWYRQDPGQGLRLIYYSQIVNDFQKGDIAEGYSVSREKKESFPLTVTSAQKNPTAFYLCASSIKGGGTDTQYFGPGTRLTVL.